These T cell receptor beta chains were read from a single sample in a study of vaccination effects on CD4 cells after COVID-19. The antigens for these receptors are not known. Using immunoSEQ multiplex PCR, the repertoire was profiled, and TCRdb retains in-frame clones only, with some absent. The sample lists approximately 37,000 clones; under 70% were seen once. Source: CD4+ T cells from PBMCs cultured without peptide, taken after COVID-19 vaccination. Receptor source: a human donor who received a COVID-19 vaccine. The CDR3 runs from the conserved cysteine through the conserved F or W. D genes are given only for firm matches. Some rows have no size entry. The others give once, few or many, or a class for an expanded clone.

CDR3 protein	CDR3 DNA	D gene	J gene	clone size	V gene
CASSPRWRGAYYEQYF	TGTGCCAGCAGCCCCAGATGGCGGGGGGCCTACTACGAGCAGTACTTC	TRBD2	TRBJ2-7	once	TRBV7-9
CAISGEPRNIQYF	TGTGCCATCAGTGGGGAGCCTCGAAACATTCAGTACTTC	NA	TRBJ2-4	NA	TRBV10-3
CASSFLAGRGEQFF	TGTGCCAGCAGCTTCTTGGCAGGGAGGGGTGAGCAGTTCTTC	TRBD2	TRBJ2-1	NA	TRBV7-2
CASSQDTIYEQYF	TGCGCCAGCAGCCAAGATACTATCTACGAGCAGTACTTC	NA	TRBJ2-7	few	TRBV4-1
CASSAGVNEQFF	TGCGCCAGCAGCGCGGGGGTCAATGAGCAGTTCTTC	TRBD2	TRBJ2-1	once	TRBV5-1
CASSLDFWRFGTDTQYF	TGTGCCAGCAGCTTAGATTTTTGGCGGTTCGGCACAGATACGCAGTATTTT	NA	TRBJ2-3	few	TRBV7-9
CASRYQETQYF	TGTGCCAGCAGGTACCAAGAGACCCAGTACTTC	NA	TRBJ2-5	few	TRBV6-6
CASSIPGTGGETQYF	TGCGCCAGCAGCATCCCCGGGACAGGGGGAGAGACCCAGTACTTC	TRBD1	TRBJ2-5	NA	TRBV5-1
CASSWDMNTGELFF	TGTGCCAGCTCCTGGGACATGAACACCGGGGAGCTGTTTTTT	NA	TRBJ2-2	few	TRBV5-4
CASSLGGAFNSPLHF	TGTGCCAGCAGCTTAGGGGGGGCTTTTAATTCACCCCTCCACTTT	NA	TRBJ1-6	NA	TRBV7-9
CASSLVSSAGKNYNEQFF	TGTGCCAGCAGCTTAGTGTCTTCGGCGGGGAAGAACTACAATGAGCAGTTCTTC	NA	TRBJ2-1	NA	TRBV7-2